This TCR beta chain was sequenced for a study of blood T cells in healthy people across ages. Study results and caveats: Per million T cells, TCR beta diversity dropped roughly linearly as age increased.

Germline loops: CDR1 MGHRA, CDR2 YSYEKL. V was clipped by 0 bases and J by 4 bases; unmatched bases: 12. CDR3 length equals 18 residues. Donation came from healthy Caucasian individuals in Russia who were aged 6 to 90. Primed by a sample-barcoded 5' primer and a J-beta primer mix, a second PCR proceeded for about 7 to 11 cycles. TCRdb independently ran MiXCR on the 5' RACE reads; one entry per CDR3 protein. The repertoire has about 1.6 million distinct CDR3 sequences, about 35% of them found once; the top ten carry over 9%. This clonotype was picked up a small number of times. Its antigen remains unknown.

V and J are TRBV4-1 and TRBJ1-2, with 9 bases identical to TRBD1. The sequenced sample was blood. This clonotype originated in a woman in her twenties or thirties in good health. CDR3 protein: CASSQDRSAGTGFYGYTF. CDR3 in DNA: TGCGCCAGCAGCCAAGATCGGTCCGCCGGGACAGGGTTCTATGGCTACACCTTC.